This paragraph covers one T cell receptor beta chain sequence. Its antigen is as yet unknown. The data were obtained in a study of cytomegalovirus exposure and HLA in healthy donors. Produced via immunoSEQ multiplex PCR; TCRdb's table is partial and in-frame only. The profile shows about 130,000 clones, about 89% of them singletons. Regarding the study as a whole: It was reported that the classifier diagnosed cytomegalovirus status with high specificity and sensitivity in both the original and validation cohorts.

CDR3 length: 15 residues. After removal of 3 bases from V and 5 bases from J, the junction contained 6 bases not matched to a gene. Germline V gives CDR1 WNHNN, CDR2 SYGVQD (reference sequence). Sequenced sample: PBMCs. The sequence came from a woman between 18 and 30 years old in good health and CMV-seronegative. V gene TRBV10-1 combines with J gene TRBJ2-1, with TRBD1 matching 8 bases. Written as DNA, the CDR3 is TGCGCCAGCAGTGAAAACAGGGGGTTGAACAATGAGCAGTTCTTC. Translated, it gives CASSENRGLNNEQFF.